A single sample is the source of the 9 T cell receptor beta chains below, sequenced in a study of T cells in Graves' hyperthyroidism and ophthalmopathy (dated by TCRdb to about 2019). Library preparation was by multiplex PCR. Reads for this sample came from an Illumina HiSeq 2000. Amplification of TCR beta CDR3 regions was carried out from RNA transcripts. For the first round of RT-PCR on the TCR CDR3, the HTBI primer set was used together with the Qiagen OneStep RT-PCR kit. The public reads were reprocessed in TCRdb via fastp at Q25 and MiXCR, keeping in-frame beta chains. One record per CDR3 amino acid sequence lists the most common genes and DNA. In this sample the table shows some 250,000 distinct CDR3 sequences, roughly 14% of which occur a single time. The biggest ten clones account for 13% of the sample. Sequencing was done on a sample of blood. Source of these receptors: a woman aged 35 to 49 with Graves' hyperthyroidism that later progressed to Graves' ophthalmopathy.

Notes on this clonotype: A much larger clone sits a single nucleotide away, making a read error possible. The CDR3 ends on some other residue instead of the conserved phenylalanine or tryptophan, so this is likely a read error. This chain uses TRBV6-1 with TRBJ2-2, with 8 bases that match TRBD2. Germline values: CDR1 MNHNS, CDR2 SASEGT. This CDR3 has 15 amino acids. V shed 6 bases, J shed 0 bases, and the junction held 3 bases outside the gene matches. Here the CDR3 reads CASRLAETNTGELFI. The CDR3 DNA reads as TGTGCCAGCAGACTAGCGGAGACGAACACCGGGGAGCTGTTTATT.

This clonotype was recorded at least ten times. The gene calls are TRBV5-1 and TRBJ2-7, with 7 bases lining up with TRBD1. Germline loops: CDR1 SGHRS, CDR2 YFSETQ. The CDR3 runs to 15 residues. J was trimmed by 6 bases and V by 0 bases; bases with no gene match: 9. CDR3 sequence reads: CASSLAGQALTEQYF. As DNA, the CDR3 is TGCGCCAGCAGCTTGGCCGGACAGGCGTTAACCGAGCAGTACTTC.

This clonotype was detected ten times or more. The rearrangement uses TRBV12-3 or TRBV12-4 and TRBJ2-6, with 15 bases identical to TRBD2. This CDR3 is 21 amino acids long. V was clipped by 3 bases and J by 1 base; unmatched bases: 10. The CDR3 DNA is TGTGCCAGCAGTTTCCTCGGACTAGCGGGAGGGCCTCTGTCTGGGGCCAACGTCCTGACTTTC. Translated: CASSFLGLAGGPLSGANVLTF.

This clonotype was picked up many times. The chain joins TRBV2 to TRBJ1-5; maybe TRBD1 (6 bases). There are 14 residues in the CDR3. Germline loops: CDR1 SNHLY, CDR2 FYNNEI. Trimming stripped 4 bases from V and 3 bases from J, with 10 bases between. Here the CDR3 reads CASSGDNPNQPQHF. The DNA for the CDR3 is TGTGCCAGCAGTGGGGACAATCCCAATCAGCCCCAGCATTTT.

The V gene is TRBV5-1, the J gene TRBJ2-5; D is tentatively TRBD1 or TRBD2 (5 bases each). The V gene lost 6 bases and the J gene lost 0 bases, with 18 bases spanning the gap. The CDR3 consists of 16 residues. Germline V gene sequence: CDR1 SGHRS, CDR2 YFSETQ. In DNA form, the CDR3 reads TGCGCCAGCAAAGCTCGAGGGGCACCCTACCAAGAGACCCAGTACTTC. Translated, it gives CASKARGAPYQETQYF.

At least ten counts were recorded for this clonotype. This chain uses TRBV20-1 with TRBJ2-3; 8 bases match TRBD1. The V segment lost 3 bases and the J segment 2 bases; nucleotides outside the gene matches: 10. CDR1 is DFQATT and CDR2 is SNEGSKA in the germline V gene (reference sequence). The CDR3 totals 16 residues. This CDR3 reads CSARGRAQGATDTQYF. In nucleotides, the CDR3 is TGCAGTGCTAGGGGCCGGGCCCAGGGGGCCACAGATACGCAGTATTTT.

The rearrangement joins TRBV20-1 to TRBJ2-7, with D uncertain. There are 11 residues in the CDR3. CDR1 is DFQATT and CDR2 is SNEGSKA in the germline V gene (reference sequence). The V end lost 1 base, the J end lost 3 bases, and 4 bases lay between the germline ends. DNA of the CDR3: TGCAGTGCTAGAGCCGTCTACGAGCAGTACTTC. Its protein is CSARAVYEQYF.

This rearrangement joins TRBV2 to TRBJ1-1; 7 nucleotides align to TRBD1. CDR1 SNHLY and CDR2 FYNNEI come from the germline V gene. After removal of 4 bases from V and 1 base from J, the junction contained 3 bases not matched to a gene. This CDR3 is 14 amino acids long. CDR3 protein: CASSGDRPNTEAFF. CDR3 nucleotide sequence: TGTGCCAGCAGTGGGGACAGACCGAACACTGAAGCTTTCTTT. The whole variable domain, remainder taken from reference TRBV2 and TRBJ1-1, is EPEVTQTPSHQVTQMGQEVILRCVPISNHLYFYWYRQILGQKVEFLVSFYNNEISEKSEIFDDQFSVERPDGSNFTLKIRSTKLEDSAMYFCASSGDRPNTEAFFGQGTRLTVV.

This clonotype was picked up many times. The chain employs TRBV7-9 and TRBJ2-5, with a weak D call TRBD1 (6 bases). V gave up 2 bases and J gave up 1 base, with 14 bases separating them. This CDR3 is built from 16 residues. CDR1 is SEHNR, CDR2 FQNEAQ, per germline (reference sequence). The CDR3 region is CASSLIGGHPQETQYF. CDR3 DNA: TGTGCCAGCAGCTTAATTGGGGGCCACCCCCAAGAGACCCAGTACTTC. The full variable domain, completed using reference TRBV7-9 and TRBJ2-5, is DTGVSQNPRHKITKRGQNVTFRCDPISEHNRLYWYRQTLGQGPEFLTYFQNEAQLEKSRLLSDRFSAERPKGSFSTLEIQRTEQGDSAMYLCASSLIGGHPQETQYFGPGTRLLVL.